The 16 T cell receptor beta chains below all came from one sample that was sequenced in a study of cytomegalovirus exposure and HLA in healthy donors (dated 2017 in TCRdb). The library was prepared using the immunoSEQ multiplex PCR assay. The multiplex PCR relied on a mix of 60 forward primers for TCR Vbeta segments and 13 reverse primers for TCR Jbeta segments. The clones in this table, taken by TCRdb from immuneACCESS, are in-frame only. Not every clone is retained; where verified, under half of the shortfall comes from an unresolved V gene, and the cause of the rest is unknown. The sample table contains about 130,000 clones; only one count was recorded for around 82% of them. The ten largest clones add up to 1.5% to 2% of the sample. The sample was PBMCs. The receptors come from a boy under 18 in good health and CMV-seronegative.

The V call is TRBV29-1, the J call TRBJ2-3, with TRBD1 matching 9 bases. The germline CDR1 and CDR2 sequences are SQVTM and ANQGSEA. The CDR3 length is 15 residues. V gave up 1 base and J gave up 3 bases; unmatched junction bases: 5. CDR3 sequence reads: CSVEARGQGTDTQYF. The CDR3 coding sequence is TGCAGCGTTGAAGCCCGGGGACAGGGAACAGATACGCAGTATTTT.

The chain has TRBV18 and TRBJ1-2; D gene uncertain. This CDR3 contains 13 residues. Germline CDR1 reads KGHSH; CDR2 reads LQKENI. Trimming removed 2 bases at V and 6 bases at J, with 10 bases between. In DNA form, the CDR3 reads TGTGCCAGCTCACCATCGAGGTCGGATGGCTACACCTTC. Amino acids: CASSPSRSDGYTF.

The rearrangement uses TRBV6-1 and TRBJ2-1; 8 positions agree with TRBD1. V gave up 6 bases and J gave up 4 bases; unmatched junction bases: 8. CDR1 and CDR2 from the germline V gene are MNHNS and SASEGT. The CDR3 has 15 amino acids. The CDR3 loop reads CASRIQDREYNEQFF. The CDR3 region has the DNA TGTGCCAGCAGAATTCAGGACAGGGAGTACAATGAGCAGTTCTTC.

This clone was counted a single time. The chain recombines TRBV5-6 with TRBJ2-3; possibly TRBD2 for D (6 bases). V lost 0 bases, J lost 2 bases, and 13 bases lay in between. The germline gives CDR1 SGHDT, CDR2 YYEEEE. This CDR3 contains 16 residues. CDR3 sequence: CASSLGKLAVTDTQYF. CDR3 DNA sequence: TGTGCCAGCAGCTTGGGGAAACTAGCCGTCACAGATACGCAGTATTTT.

CDR3 loop: CAWSVPGLGNTIYF. The CDR3 bases are TGTGCCTGGAGTGTACCGGGGTTAGGAAACACCATATATTTT. This chain links TRBV30 with TRBJ1-3; D remains unclear. Per the germline V gene, CDR1 is GTSNPN and CDR2 is SVGIG (reference sequence). V shed 0 bases and J shed 4 bases, with 10 bases lying between them. CDR3 size: 14 residues.

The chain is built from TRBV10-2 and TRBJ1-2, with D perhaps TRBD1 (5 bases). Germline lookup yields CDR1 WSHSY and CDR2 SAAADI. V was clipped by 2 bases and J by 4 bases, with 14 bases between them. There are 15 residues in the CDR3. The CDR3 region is CASSEGRGAGYGYTF. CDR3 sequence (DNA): TGCGCCAGCAGTGAGGGTAGGGGCGCCGGCTATGGCTACACCTTC.

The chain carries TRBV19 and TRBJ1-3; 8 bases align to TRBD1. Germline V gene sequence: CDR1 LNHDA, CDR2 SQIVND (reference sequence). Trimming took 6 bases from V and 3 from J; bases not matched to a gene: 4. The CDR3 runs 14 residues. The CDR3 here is CASRSRGLGNTIYF. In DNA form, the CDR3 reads TGTGCCAGTAGATCCAGGGGGCTTGGAAACACCATATATTTT.

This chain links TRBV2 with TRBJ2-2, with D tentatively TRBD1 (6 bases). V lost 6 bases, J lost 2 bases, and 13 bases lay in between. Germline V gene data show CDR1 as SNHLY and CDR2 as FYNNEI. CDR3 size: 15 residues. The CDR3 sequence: CASREDSRNTGELFF. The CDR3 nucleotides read TGTGCCAGCAGGGAGGACAGCCGAAACACCGGGGAGCTGTTTTTT.

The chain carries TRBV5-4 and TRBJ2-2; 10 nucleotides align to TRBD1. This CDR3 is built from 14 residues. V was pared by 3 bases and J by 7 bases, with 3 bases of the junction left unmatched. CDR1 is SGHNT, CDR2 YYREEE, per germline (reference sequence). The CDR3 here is CASSWDRGNGELFF. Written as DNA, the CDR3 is TGTGCCAGCAGCTGGGACAGGGGAAACGGGGAGCTGTTTTTT.

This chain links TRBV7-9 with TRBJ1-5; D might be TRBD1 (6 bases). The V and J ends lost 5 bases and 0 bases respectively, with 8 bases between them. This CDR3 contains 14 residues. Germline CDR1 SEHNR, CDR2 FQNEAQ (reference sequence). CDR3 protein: CASSQQGSNQPQHF. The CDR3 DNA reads TGTGCCAGCAGCCAACAGGGTAGCAATCAGCCCCAGCATTTT. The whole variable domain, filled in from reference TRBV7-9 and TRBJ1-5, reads DTGVSQNPRHKITKRGQNVTFRCDPISEHNRLYWYRQTLGQGPEFLTYFQNEAQLEKSRLLSDRFSAERPKGSFSTLEIQRTEQGDSAMYLCASSQQGSNQPQHFGDGTRLSIL.

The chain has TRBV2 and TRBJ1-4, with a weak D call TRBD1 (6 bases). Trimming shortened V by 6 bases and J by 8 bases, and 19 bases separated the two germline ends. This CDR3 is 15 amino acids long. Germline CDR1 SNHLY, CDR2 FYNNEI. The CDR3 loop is CASRSEEQGKEKLFF. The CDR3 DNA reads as TGTGCCAGCAGAAGTGAGGAGCAGGGGAAAGAAAAACTGTTTTTT.

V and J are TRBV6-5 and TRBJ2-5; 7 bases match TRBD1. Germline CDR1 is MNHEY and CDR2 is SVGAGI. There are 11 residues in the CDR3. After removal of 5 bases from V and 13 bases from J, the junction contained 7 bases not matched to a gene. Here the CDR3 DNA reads TGTGCCAGCAGTAACGGACAGGCAAGGTACTTC. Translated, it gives CASSNGQARYF.

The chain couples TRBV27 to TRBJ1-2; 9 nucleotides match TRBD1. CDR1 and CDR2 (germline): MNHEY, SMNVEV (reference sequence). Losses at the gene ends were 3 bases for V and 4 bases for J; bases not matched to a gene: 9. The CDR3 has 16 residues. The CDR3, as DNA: TGTGCCAGCAGTTTGGTCACAGGGGGCGCGACCTATGGCTACACCTTC. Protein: CASSLVTGGATYGYTF.

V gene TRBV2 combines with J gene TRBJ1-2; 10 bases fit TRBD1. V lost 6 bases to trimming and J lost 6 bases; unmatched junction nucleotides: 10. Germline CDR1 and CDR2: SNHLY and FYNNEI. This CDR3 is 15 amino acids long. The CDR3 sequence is CASSRRGDRGNGYTF. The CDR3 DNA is TGTGCCAGCAGCCGCAGGGGGGACAGGGGTAATGGCTACACCTTC.

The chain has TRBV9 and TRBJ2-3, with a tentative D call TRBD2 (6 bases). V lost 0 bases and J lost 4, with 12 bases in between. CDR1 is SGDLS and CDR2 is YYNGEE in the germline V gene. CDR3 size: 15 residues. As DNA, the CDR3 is TGTGCCAGCAGCGTAGCGGGAGCGTCCCCAGATACGCAGTATTTT. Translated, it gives CASSVAGASPDTQYF. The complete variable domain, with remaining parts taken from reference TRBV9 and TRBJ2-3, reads DSGVTQTPKHLITATGQRVTLRCSPRSGDLSVYWYQQSLDQGLQFLIQYYNGEERAKGNILERFSAQQFPDLHSELNLSSLELGDSALYFCASSVAGASPDTQYFGPGTRLTVL.

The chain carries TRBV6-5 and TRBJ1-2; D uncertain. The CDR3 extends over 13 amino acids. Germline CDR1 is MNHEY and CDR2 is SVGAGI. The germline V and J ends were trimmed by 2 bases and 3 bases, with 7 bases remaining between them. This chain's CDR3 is CASSYTRDYGYTF. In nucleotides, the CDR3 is TGTGCCAGCAGTTACACTAGGGACTATGGCTACACCTTC.